This T cell receptor beta chain was retrieved from a study of cytomegalovirus exposure and HLA in healthy donors. The study's findings and limits: A later analysis reported that several of the most significant clusters appeared to be linked to common viral pathogens, among them Epstein-Barr virus.

PCR involved 60 Vbeta and 13 Jbeta primers. Libraries were prepared by immunoSEQ multiplex PCR; TCRdb keeps only in-frame clonotypes and omits some of them. The repertoire holds about 160,000 clones, less than 80% seen once, with about 4.5% in the top ten. To note about this clone: The antigen is unknown.

This receptor was obtained from a man aged 40-55 years in good health and CMV-seronegative. The specimen was PBMCs.

CDR3 protein: CASRPNRGRQETQYF. The CDR3, as DNA: TGTGCCAGCAGGCCGAACAGGGGGCGGCAAGAGACCCAGTACTTC. The chain couples TRBV6-6 to TRBJ2-5; 9 bases fit TRBD1. Germline CDR1 MNHNY, CDR2 SVGAGI (reference sequence). The CDR3 is 15 amino acids. Trimming took 6 bases from V and 2 from J; bases not matched to a gene: 7.